Detailed here is one TCR beta chain. This clonotype occurred a few times. The clone's antigen remains unknown. Per-base qualities were not stored, and no clone one base away is much larger. Trimming accounts for 4 bases at V and 5 bases at J, while the number of junction bases matched to no gene is 12. The CDR3 measures 16 amino acids from cysteine to phenylalanine. Only CDR3 DNA remains: 48 bases, in frame from the first base. The germline V gene encodes CDR1 SGHTA and CDR2 FQGNSA. This entry is derived from a study of T-cell memory formation after mild COVID-19 (dated by TCRdb to the early 2020s). Notes on the research overall: TCR sequence clusters from the two donors were found to be largely donor specific. Two young, previously healthy adult volunteers made up the cohort, one male and one female. Longitudinal TCRalpha and TCRbeta repertoire sequencing tracked T-cell clones expanding and contracting after mild COVID-19 in a couple of donors.

Ficoll-Paque density gradient centrifugation was used to isolate PBMCs. The paper's findings and limits, for the study overall: SARS-CoV-2 specificity was not confirmed for the second-wave clones peaking on day 37. Contracting CD4+ clones turned up mainly in the CM and EM memory subsets, whereas EMRA was where CD8+ clones were enriched. Balanced CD4/CD8 phenotypes were observed for clones contracting from day 15 to 85, whereas a bias towards CD4+ was observed for a second wave of clones expanding from day 15 to 37. Some responding clones were found in pre-infection memory, which suggests that pre-existing cross-reactive memory T cells took part in the SARS-CoV-2 response. The study included only two mild cases, and larger cohorts that include severe cases with pre-infection samples were judged to be necessary.

The data were produced on an Illumina NovaSeq 6000. TCRalpha and TCRbeta cDNA libraries were constructed by 5'RACE with constant-segment primers, with sample barcodes and unique molecular identifiers being introduced. RNA was extracted from every sample with Trizol reagent. Libraries were amplified in two PCR steps, with a second sample barcode and Illumina TruSeq adapters added in the second step. Sequencing of the libraries was done on an Illumina NovaSeq, producing 2 x 150 bp paired-end reads. Under the source paper's analysis protocol: Demultiplexing of reads and collapsing into UMI-guided consensus sequences were performed with migec v1.2.7. Using mixcr v2.1.11, UMI consensuses were aligned to TRA and TRB V and J templates and then assembled into clonotypes. Expanded or contracted clonotypes were those called significant by both edgeR and NoisET, with noise models trained on biological replicates. For edgeR calls, a false discovery rate-adjusted p below 0.01 and a log2 fold-change threshold of 1 were applied. As an exploratory analysis of dynamics, max-normalized trajectories of the 1000 most abundant clonotypes were examined by PCA with hierarchical clustering. Separately sequenced CD4+ and CD8+ repertoires were used to assign the CD4 or CD8 phenotype of responding clones. TCRdb took the public reads, trimmed them with fastp at Q25, ran MiXCR for clone calling and kept in-frame beta chains. Identical CDR3 protein sequences are pooled into one entry, listed with their most common genes and DNA. Clone size and V and J calls follow TCRdb, not the original study. The sample table shows about 210,000 distinct CDR3 sequences, and about 10% are seen once. The top ten clones comprise just over 3% of the sample.

The chain was built from TRBV7-2 and TRBJ2-7; TRBD1 agrees with 9 junctional bases. Sequenced material: PBMCs or a T cell subset sorted from them (not recorded which). This sequence was found in a man aged 18 to 29 who had mild COVID-19 (a few samples of this study predate the infection). The sample titles of this study are shuffled in the database, so cell type and time point are left out; the donor was told from shared clones. Here the CDR3 is given as CASSSQAGTGLHEQYF. The DNA is as follows: TGTGCCAGCAGCTCCCAAGCCGGGACAGGGTTACACGAGCAGTACTTC.